The 2 T cell receptor beta chains below come from one sample, sequenced in a study of identical twins. TCRdb called the 5' RACE reads again in MiXCR, with one record for every CDR3 protein. The profile shows 690,000 or so distinct CDR3 sequences, 5.5% to 6.5% of them singletons. Sequencing used naive T cells sorted from blood. Receptors originate from a man between 18 and 29 years old in good health.

This clonotype appeared many times. The V gene is TRBV10-2, the J gene TRBJ2-1, with 8 bases lining up with TRBD2. The germline gives CDR1 WSHSY, CDR2 SAAADI. V trimming: 6 bases; J trimming: 2 bases; junction bases outside the gene matches: 0. CDR3 size: 13 residues. The CDR3 sequence: CASRLAAYNEQFF. The CDR3 DNA reads as TGCGCCAGCAGACTAGCGGCCTACAATGAGCAGTTCTTC.

This clonotype was observed at least ten times. The V call is TRBV5-1, the J call TRBJ2-5; no reliable D call. The germline V gene has CDR1 SGHRS and CDR2 YFSETQ. The V and J ends lost 0 bases and 2 bases respectively, with 11 bases between them. This CDR3 region has 15 residues. The CDR3 sequence: CASSLDGSKQETQYF. The CDR3, as DNA: TGCGCCAGCAGCTTGGATGGAAGCAAGCAAGAGACCCAGTACTTC.